This T cell receptor beta chain is drawn from a study of T-cell memory formation after mild COVID-19. Barcoded TCR alpha and TCR beta cDNA libraries with UMIs came from 5'RACE using constant-segment primers. TCRdb re-analysed the 5' RACE reads in MiXCR, keeping a single row per CDR3 protein. The profile shows hundreds of thousands of distinct CDR3 sequences, 15% to 20% of them singletons. Sequencing was carried out using PBMCs or a T cell subset sorted from them (not recorded which). The clonotype was recovered from an adult woman who had mild COVID-19 (a few samples of this study predate the infection). Cell type and time point are not known.

In DNA form, the CDR3 reads TGTGCCAGCAGCCAGGGGAGGGAGCAGTTCTTC. Its translation: CASSQGREQFF. V is TRBV14 and J is TRBJ2-1, with D possibly TRBD2 on 6 matching bases. The CDR3 has 11 amino acids. The germline V and J ends were trimmed by 3 bases and 10 bases, with 7 bases remaining between them. CDR1 and CDR2 from the germline V gene are SGHDN and FVKESK.